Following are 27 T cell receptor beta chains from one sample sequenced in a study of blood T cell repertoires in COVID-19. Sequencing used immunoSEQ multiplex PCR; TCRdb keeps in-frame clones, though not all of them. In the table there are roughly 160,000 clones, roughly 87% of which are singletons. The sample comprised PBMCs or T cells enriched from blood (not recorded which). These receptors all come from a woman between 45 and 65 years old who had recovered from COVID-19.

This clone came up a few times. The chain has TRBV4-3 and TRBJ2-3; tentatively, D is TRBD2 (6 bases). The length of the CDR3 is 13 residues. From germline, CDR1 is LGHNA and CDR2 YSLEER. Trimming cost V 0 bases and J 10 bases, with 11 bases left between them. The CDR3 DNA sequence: TGCGCCAGCAGCCAAGATCGGGAGCGAGCGCAGTATTTT. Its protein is CASSQDRERAQYF.

The CDR3 spells CASSLGVSRVGETQYF. As DNA, the CDR3 is TGTGCCAGCAGCTTAGGAGTGAGCAGGGTGGGAGAGACCCAGTACTTC. The V gene is TRBV7-8, the J gene TRBJ2-5; D may be TRBD1 (5 bases). Germline assignment: CDR1 SGHVS and CDR2 FQNEAQ. The CDR3 runs 16 residues. V gave up 1 base and J gave up 4 bases, with 16 bases separating them.

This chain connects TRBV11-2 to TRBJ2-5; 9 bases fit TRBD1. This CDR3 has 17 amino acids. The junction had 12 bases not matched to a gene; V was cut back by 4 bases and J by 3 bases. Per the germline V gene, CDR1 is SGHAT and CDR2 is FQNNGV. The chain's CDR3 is CASSSRGERTGEETQYF. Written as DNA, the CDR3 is TGTGCCAGCAGCTCGAGAGGGGAGCGGACAGGGGAAGAGACCCAGTACTTC.

The CDR3 reads CASSPWAGLGDEQYF. The CDR3 coding sequence is TGTGCCAGCAGCCCTTGGGCGGGCCTCGGGGACGAGCAGTACTTC. The chain couples TRBV28 to TRBJ2-7; D may be TRBD2 (5 bases). Trimming removed 6 bases from V and 5 bases from J, with 20 bases in between. This CDR3 is built from 15 residues. The germline CDR1 and CDR2 sequences are MDHEN and SYDVKM.

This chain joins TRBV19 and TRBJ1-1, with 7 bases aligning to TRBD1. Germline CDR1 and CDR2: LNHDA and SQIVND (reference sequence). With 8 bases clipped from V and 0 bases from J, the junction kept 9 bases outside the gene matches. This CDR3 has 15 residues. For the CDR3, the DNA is TGTGCCAGTTCGAGCCCCGACAGGGTGAACACTGAAGCTTTCTTT. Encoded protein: CASSSPDRVNTEAFF. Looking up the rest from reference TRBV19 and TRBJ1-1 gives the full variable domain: DGGITQSPKYLFRKEGQNVTLSCEQNLNHDAMYWYRQDPGQGLRLIYYSQIVNDFQKGDIAEGYSVSREKKESFPLTVTSAQKNPTAFYLCASSSPDRVNTEAFFGQGTRLTVV.

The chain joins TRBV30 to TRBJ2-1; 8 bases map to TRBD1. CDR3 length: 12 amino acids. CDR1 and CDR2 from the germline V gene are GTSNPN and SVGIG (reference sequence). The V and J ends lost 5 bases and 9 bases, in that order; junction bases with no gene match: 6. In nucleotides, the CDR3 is TGTGCCTGGGGGACAGGTAATGGTGAGCAGTTCTTC. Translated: CAWGTGNGEQFF. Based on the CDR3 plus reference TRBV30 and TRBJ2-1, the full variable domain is SQTIHQWPATLVQPVGSPLSLECTVEGTSNPNLYWYRQAAGRGLQLLFYSVGIGQISSEVPQNLSASRPQDRQFILSSKKLLLSDSGFYLCAWGTGNGEQFFGPGTRLTVL.

CDR3 loop: CASSIEPSGWNEQFF. The CDR3 nucleotides read TGTGCCAGTAGTATAGAGCCTAGCGGGTGGAATGAGCAGTTCTTC. The chain recombines TRBV19 with TRBJ2-1, with 8 bases matching TRBD2. This CDR3 comprises 15 residues. The germline V gene encodes CDR1 LNHDA and CDR2 SQIVND (reference sequence). Trimming removed 0 bases from V and 7 bases from J; junction bases left unmatched: 5. The full variable domain, its missing parts supplied by reference TRBV19 and TRBJ2-1, is DGGITQSPKYLFRKEGQNVTLSCEQNLNHDAMYWYRQDPGQGLRLIYYSQIVNDFQKGDIAEGYSVSREKKESFPLTVTSAQKNPTAFYLCASSIEPSGWNEQFFGPGTRLTVL.

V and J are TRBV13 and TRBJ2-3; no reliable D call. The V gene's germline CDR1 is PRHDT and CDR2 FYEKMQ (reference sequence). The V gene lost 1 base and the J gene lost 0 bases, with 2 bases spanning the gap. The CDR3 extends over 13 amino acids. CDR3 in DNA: TGTGCCAGCAGCTTAGCTAGCACAGATACGCAGTATTTT. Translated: CASSLASTDTQYF.

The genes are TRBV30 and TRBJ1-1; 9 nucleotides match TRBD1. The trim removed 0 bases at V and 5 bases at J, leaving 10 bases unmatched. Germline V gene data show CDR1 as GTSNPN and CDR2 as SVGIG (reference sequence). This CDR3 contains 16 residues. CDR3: CAWSVQSDRGVTEAFF. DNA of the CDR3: TGTGCCTGGAGTGTACAATCCGACAGGGGGGTAACTGAAGCTTTCTTT.

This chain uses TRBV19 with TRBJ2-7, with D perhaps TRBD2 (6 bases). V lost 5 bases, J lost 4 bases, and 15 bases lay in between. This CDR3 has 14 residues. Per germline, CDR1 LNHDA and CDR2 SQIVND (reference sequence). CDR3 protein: CASSLGGSVYEQYF. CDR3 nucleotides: TGTGCCAGTAGTTTGGGGGGATCGGTATACGAGCAGTACTTC.

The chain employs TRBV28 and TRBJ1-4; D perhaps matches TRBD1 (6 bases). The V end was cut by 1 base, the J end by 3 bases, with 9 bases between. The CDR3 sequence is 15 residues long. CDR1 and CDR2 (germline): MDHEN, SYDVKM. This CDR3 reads CASSLLGASNEKLFF. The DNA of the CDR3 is TGTGCCAGCAGTTTATTGGGGGCCTCTAATGAAAAACTGTTTTTT.

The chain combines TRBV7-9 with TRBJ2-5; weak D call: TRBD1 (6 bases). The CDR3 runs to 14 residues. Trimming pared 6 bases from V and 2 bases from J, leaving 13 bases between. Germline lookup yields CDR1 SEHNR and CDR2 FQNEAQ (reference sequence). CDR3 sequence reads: CASRIQGQQETQYF. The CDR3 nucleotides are TGTGCCAGCAGGATACAGGGTCAACAAGAGACCCAGTACTTC. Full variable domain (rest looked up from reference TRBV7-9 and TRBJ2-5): DTGVSQNPRHKITKRGQNVTFRCDPISEHNRLYWYRQTLGQGPEFLTYFQNEAQLEKSRLLSDRFSAERPKGSFSTLEIQRTEQGDSAMYLCASRIQGQQETQYFGPGTRLLVL.

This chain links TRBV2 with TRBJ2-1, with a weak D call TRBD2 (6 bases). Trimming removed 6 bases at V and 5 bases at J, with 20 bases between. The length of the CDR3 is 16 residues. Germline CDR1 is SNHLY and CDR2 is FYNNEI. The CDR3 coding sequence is TGTGCCAGCAGCCCCCGGGGCAGGGAGGCGAACAATGAGCAGTTCTTC. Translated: CASSPRGREANNEQFF.

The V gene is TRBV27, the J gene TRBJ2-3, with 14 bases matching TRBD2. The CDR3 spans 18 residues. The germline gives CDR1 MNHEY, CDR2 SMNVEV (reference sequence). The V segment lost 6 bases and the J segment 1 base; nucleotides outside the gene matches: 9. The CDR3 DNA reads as TGTGCCAGCAGCACCGGGACTAGCGGGAGACGTGGCACAGATACGCAGTATTTT. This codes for CASSTGTSGRRGTDTQYF.

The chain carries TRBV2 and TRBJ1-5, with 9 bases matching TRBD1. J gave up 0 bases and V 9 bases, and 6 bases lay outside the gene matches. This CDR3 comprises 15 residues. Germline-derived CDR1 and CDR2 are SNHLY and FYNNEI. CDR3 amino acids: CASRTGVYSNQPQHF. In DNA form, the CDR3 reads TGTGCCAGTAGGACAGGGGTCTATAGCAATCAGCCCCAGCATTTT.

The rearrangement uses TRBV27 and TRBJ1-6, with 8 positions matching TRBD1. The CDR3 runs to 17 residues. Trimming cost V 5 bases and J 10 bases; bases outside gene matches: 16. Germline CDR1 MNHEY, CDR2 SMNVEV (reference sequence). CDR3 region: CASSPARTGSQTSPLHF. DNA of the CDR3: TGTGCCAGCAGTCCAGCTCGGACAGGGTCCCAAACCTCACCCCTCCACTTT.

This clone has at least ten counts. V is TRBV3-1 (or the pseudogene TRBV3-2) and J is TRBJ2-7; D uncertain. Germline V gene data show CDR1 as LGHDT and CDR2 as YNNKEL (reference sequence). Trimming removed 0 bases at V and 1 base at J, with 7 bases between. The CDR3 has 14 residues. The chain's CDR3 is CASSQDPRSYEQYF. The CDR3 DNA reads TGTGCCAGCAGCCAAGATCCCAGATCCTACGAGCAGTACTTC.

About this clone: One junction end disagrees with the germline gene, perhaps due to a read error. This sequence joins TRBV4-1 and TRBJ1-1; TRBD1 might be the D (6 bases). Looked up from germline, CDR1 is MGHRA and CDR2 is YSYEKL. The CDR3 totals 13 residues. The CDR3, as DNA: TGCGCCAGCAGCCAAGGCGGACAGCCTGATGCTTTCTTT. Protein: CASSQGGQPDAFF.

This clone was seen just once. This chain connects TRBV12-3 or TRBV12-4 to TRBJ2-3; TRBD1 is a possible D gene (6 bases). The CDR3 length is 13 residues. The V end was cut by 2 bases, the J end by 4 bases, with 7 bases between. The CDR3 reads CASSLTGPDTQYF. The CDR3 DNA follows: TGTGCCAGCAGTTTAACAGGGCCAGATACGCAGTATTTT.

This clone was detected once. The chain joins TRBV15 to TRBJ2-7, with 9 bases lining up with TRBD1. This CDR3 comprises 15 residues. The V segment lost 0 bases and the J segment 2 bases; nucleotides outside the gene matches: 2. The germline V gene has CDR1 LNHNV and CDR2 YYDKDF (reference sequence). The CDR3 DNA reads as TGTGCCACCAGCAGAGATCGGACAGGGGCCTACGAGCAGTACTTC. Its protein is CATSRDRTGAYEQYF. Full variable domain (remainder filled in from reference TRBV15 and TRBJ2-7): DAMVIQNPRYQVTQFGKPVTLSCSQTLNHNVMYWYQQKSSQAPKLLFHYYDKDFNNEADTPDNFQSRRPNTSFCFLDIRSPGLGDTAMYLCATSRDRTGAYEQYFGPGTRLTVT.

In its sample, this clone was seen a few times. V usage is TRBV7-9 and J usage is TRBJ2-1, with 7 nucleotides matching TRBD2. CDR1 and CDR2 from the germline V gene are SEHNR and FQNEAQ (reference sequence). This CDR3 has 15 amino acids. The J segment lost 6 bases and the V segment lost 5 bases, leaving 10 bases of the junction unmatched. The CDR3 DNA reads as TGTGCCAGCAGCCCGGGCGGCGGGAGTATCAATGAGCAGTTCTTC. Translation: CASSPGGGSINEQFF.

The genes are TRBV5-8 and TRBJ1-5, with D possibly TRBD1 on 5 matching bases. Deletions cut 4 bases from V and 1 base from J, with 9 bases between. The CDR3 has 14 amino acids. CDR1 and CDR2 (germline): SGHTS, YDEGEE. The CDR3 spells CASSQGLSNQPQHF. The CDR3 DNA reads TGTGCCAGCAGCCAGGGACTGAGCAATCAGCCCCAGCATTTT. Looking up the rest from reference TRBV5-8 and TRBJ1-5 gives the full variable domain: EAGVTQSPTHLIKTRGQQATLRCSPISGHTSVYWYQQALGLGLQFLLWYDEGEERNRGNFPPRFSGRQFPNYSSELNVNALELEDSALYLCASSQGLSNQPQHFGDGTRLSIL.

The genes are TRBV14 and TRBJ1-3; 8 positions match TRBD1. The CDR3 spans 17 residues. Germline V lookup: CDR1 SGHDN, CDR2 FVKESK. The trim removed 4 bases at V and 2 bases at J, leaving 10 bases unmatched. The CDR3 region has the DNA TGTGCCAGCAGCCTCCGACAGGGGATGAACCCTGGAAACACCATATATTTT. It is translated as CASSLRQGMNPGNTIYF. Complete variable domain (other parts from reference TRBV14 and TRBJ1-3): EAGVTQFPSHSVIEKGQTVTLRCDPISGHDNLYWYRRVMGKEIKFLLHFVKESKQDESGMPNNRFLAERTGGTYSTLKVQPAELEDSGVYFCASSLRQGMNPGNTIYFGEGSWLTVV.

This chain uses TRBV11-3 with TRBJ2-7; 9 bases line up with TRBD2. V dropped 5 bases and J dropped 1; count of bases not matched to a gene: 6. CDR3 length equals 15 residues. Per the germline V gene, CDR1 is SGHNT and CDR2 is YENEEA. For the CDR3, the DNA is TGTGCCAGCAGCATGAGAGCGGGAGGATCCTACGAGCAGTACTTC. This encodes CASSMRAGGSYEQYF. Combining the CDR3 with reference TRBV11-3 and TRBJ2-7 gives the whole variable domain EAGVVQSPRYKIIEKKQPVAFWCNPISGHNTLYWYLQNLGQGPELLIRYENEEAVDDSQLPKDRFSAERLKGVDSTLKIQPAELGDSAVYLCASSMRAGGSYEQYFGPGTRLTVT.

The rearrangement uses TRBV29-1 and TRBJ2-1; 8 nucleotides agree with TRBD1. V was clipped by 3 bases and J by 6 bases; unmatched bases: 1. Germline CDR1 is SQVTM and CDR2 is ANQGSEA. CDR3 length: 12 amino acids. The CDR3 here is CSVDRGLNEQFF. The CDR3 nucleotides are TGCAGCGTTGACAGGGGGCTCAATGAGCAGTTCTTC.

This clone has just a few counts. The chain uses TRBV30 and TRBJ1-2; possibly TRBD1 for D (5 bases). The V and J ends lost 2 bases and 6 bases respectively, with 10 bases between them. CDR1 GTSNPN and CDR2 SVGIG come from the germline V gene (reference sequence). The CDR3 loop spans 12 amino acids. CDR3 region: CAWSLQGDGYTF. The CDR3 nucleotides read TGTGCCTGGAGTCTTCAGGGCGATGGCTACACCTTC. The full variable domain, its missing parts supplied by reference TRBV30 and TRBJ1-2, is SQTIHQWPATLVQPVGSPLSLECTVEGTSNPNLYWYRQAAGRGLQLLFYSVGIGQISSEVPQNLSASRPQDRQFILSSKKLLLSDSGFYLCAWSLQGDGYTFGSGTRLTVV.

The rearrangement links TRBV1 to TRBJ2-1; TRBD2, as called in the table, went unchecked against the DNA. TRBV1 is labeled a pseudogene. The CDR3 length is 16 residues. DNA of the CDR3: TGCACCAGCAGCCAAGTCGGGCGGGAGCGAGCCAATGAGCAGTTCTTC. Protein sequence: CTSSQVGRERANEQFF.